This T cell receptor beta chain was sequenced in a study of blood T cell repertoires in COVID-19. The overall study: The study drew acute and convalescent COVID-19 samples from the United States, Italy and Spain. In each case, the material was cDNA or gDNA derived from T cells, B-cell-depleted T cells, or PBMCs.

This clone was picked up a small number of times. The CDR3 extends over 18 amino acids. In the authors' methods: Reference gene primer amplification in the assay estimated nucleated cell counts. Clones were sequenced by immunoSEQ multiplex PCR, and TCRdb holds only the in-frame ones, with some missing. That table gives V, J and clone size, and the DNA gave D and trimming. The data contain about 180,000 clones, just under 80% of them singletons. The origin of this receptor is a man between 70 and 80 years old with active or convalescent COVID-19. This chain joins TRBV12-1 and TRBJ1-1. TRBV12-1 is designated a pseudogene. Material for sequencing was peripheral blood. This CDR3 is CASRLKYRTPYRGTEAFF. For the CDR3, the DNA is TGTGCCAGCAGACTCAAGTATAGGACCCCCTACCGGGGCACTGAAGCTTTCTTT.